These T cell receptor beta chains were read from a single sample in a study of blood T cell repertoires in COVID-19. Profiling relied on immunoSEQ multiplex PCR, and the TCRdb table lists in-frame clones only, not all of them. Found here are roughly 70,000 clones, 80% to 85% of them singletons; the top ten hold just over 4.5%. Sequencing was performed on peripheral blood. These receptors came from a woman aged 60-75 years with acute or convalescent COVID-19. Each CDR3 is given with its conserved first and last residue. A D gene is named only where the DNA matches it firmly. Size is omitted from some rows. Given values are once, few, many or a class for expanded clones.

v_call: TRBV24-1
d_call: TRBD1
clone_size: NA
j_call: TRBJ1-4
cdr3_aa: CATTRTGSDEKLFF
cdr3_nt: TGTGCCACCACCCGGACAGGGTCTGATGAAAAACTGTTTTTT

v_call: TRBV25-1
d_call: TRBD1
clone_size: NA
j_call: TRBJ1-5
cdr3_aa: CASSPRGRGNQPQHF
cdr3_nt: TGTGCCAGCAGCCCCAGGGGGCGAGGCAATCAGCCCCAGCATTTT

v_call: TRBV9
d_call: NA
clone_size: NA
j_call: TRBJ1-4
cdr3_aa: CASSRSSVPGGEKLFF
cdr3_nt: TGTGCCAGCAGCCGCTCCTCAGTCCCGGGAGGCGAAAAACTGTTTTTT

v_call: TRBV29-1
d_call: NA
clone_size: NA
j_call: TRBJ1-1
cdr3_aa: CSVDGGGAFF
cdr3_nt: TGCAGCGTTGACGGTGGAGGAGCTTTCTTT

v_call: TRBV7-6
d_call: NA
clone_size: NA
j_call: TRBJ2-1
cdr3_aa: CASSLQGGYEQFF
cdr3_nt: TGTGCCAGCAGCTTACAGGGGGGCTATGAGCAGTTCTTC

v_call: TRBV28
d_call: TRBD1
clone_size: NA
j_call: TRBJ1-2
cdr3_aa: CASDFTRGRNGYTF
cdr3_nt: TGTGCCAGCGATTTCACCAGGGGGCGAAATGGCTACACCTTC

v_call: TRBV11-1
d_call: NA
clone_size: once
j_call: TRBJ2-1
cdr3_aa: CASSLRTDYNEQFF
cdr3_nt: TGTGCCAGCAGCTTGCGGACAGACTACAATGAGCAGTTCTTC

v_call: TRBV24-1
d_call: NA
clone_size: NA
j_call: TRBJ1-1
cdr3_aa: CATSDSGTPNTEAFF
cdr3_nt: TGTGCCACCAGTGATTCCGGGACACCGAACACTGAAGCTTTCTTT

v_call: TRBV5-1
d_call: NA
clone_size: NA
j_call: TRBJ1-2
cdr3_aa: CASSLGLDSNYGYTF
cdr3_nt: TGCGCCAGCAGCTTGGGATTAGACAGTAACTATGGCTACACCTTC

v_call: TRBV2
d_call: TRBD1
clone_size: NA
j_call: TRBJ1-6
cdr3_aa: CASSARGADNSPLHF
cdr3_nt: TGTGCCAGCAGTGCCAGGGGGGCAGATAATTCACCCCTCCACTTT

v_call: TRBV7-3
d_call: NA
clone_size: NA
j_call: TRBJ1-1
cdr3_aa: CASSARGQNTEAFF
cdr3_nt: TGTGCCAGCAGCGCTAGGGGTCAGAACACTGAAGCTTTCTTT

v_call: TRBV2
d_call: TRBD2
clone_size: NA
j_call: TRBJ2-7
cdr3_aa: CASTLGGSQYEQYF
cdr3_nt: TGTGCCAGCACCCTCGGGGGGTCTCAGTACGAGCAGTACTTC

v_call: TRBV13
d_call: NA
clone_size: NA
j_call: TRBJ1-4
cdr3_aa: CASSSSRQTANEKLFF
cdr3_nt: TGTGCCAGCAGCTCCTCCAGGCAGACAGCTAATGAAAAACTGTTTTTT

v_call: TRBV5-6
d_call: NA
clone_size: NA
j_call: TRBJ2-3
cdr3_aa: CASNFEAKTGTQYF
cdr3_nt: TGTGCCAGCAACTTTGAGGCAAAGACGGGTACGCAGTATTTT

v_call: TRBV11-2
d_call: NA
clone_size: NA
j_call: TRBJ1-2
cdr3_aa: CASSLTGTFGYTF
cdr3_nt: TGTGCCAGCAGCCTAACAGGGACGTTTGGCTACACCTTC

v_call: TRBV7-2
d_call: NA
clone_size: NA
j_call: TRBJ1-2
cdr3_aa: CASSPPANYGYTF
cdr3_nt: TGTGCCAGCAGCCCTCCAGCTAACTATGGCTACACCTTC

v_call: TRBV7-3
d_call: TRBD1
clone_size: few
j_call: TRBJ2-7
cdr3_aa: CASSWGQSYEQYF
cdr3_nt: TGTGCCAGCAGTTGGGGACAGTCCTACGAGCAGTACTTC

v_call: TRBV5-1
d_call: NA
clone_size: NA
j_call: TRBJ1-2
cdr3_aa: CASSQDHGYTF
cdr3_nt: TGCGCCAGCAGCCAGGATCATGGCTACACCTTC

v_call: TRBV15
d_call: NA
clone_size: few
j_call: TRBJ1-2
cdr3_aa: CATSTSRGSGYGYTF
cdr3_nt: TGTGCCACCAGCACTTCCAGGGGATCCGGCTATGGCTACACCTTC

v_call: TRBV5-1
d_call: TRBD1
clone_size: NA
j_call: TRBJ2-1
cdr3_aa: CASSWGTGEVGEQFF
cdr3_nt: TGCGCCAGCAGCTGGGGGACAGGGGAGGTGGGTGAGCAGTTCTTC

v_call: TRBV18
d_call: NA
clone_size: NA
j_call: TRBJ1-1
cdr3_aa: CASSPPYTGLNTEAFF
cdr3_nt: TGTGCCAGCTCACCACCGTATACAGGACTGAACACTGAAGCTTTCTTT

v_call: TRBV7-3
d_call: TRBD2
clone_size: once
j_call: TRBJ2-7
cdr3_aa: CASSLTSGSYEQYF
cdr3_nt: TGTGCCAGCAGCTTAACTAGCGGGAGCTACGAGCAGTACTTC

v_call: TRBV14
d_call: TRBD1
clone_size: NA
j_call: TRBJ2-7
cdr3_aa: CASSQFGQVYEQYF
cdr3_nt: TGTGCCAGCAGCCAGTTTGGACAGGTCTACGAGCAGTACTTC

v_call: TRBV19
d_call: TRBD2
clone_size: NA
j_call: TRBJ2-1
cdr3_aa: CASRPSGGNEQFF
cdr3_nt: TGTGCCAGTAGGCCTAGCGGGGGCAATGAGCAGTTCTTC

v_call: TRBV27
d_call: TRBD1
clone_size: NA
j_call: TRBJ2-7
cdr3_aa: CASRGTGTGGYEQYF
cdr3_nt: TGTGCCAGCAGAGGCACCGGGACAGGGGGCTACGAGCAGTACTTC

v_call: TRBV6-6
d_call: NA
clone_size: NA
j_call: TRBJ1-1
cdr3_aa: CASRPQDRNTEAFF
cdr3_nt: TGTGCCAGCAGACCCCAGGACAGAAACACTGAAGCTTTCTTT

v_call: TRBV2
d_call: NA
clone_size: NA
j_call: TRBJ1-3
cdr3_aa: CASTQGGFKSGNTIYF
cdr3_nt: TGTGCCAGCACGCAAGGAGGGTTTAAAAGTGGAAACACCATATATTTT

v_call: TRBV10-2
d_call: TRBD2
clone_size: NA
j_call: TRBJ2-3
cdr3_aa: CASRPGLAVDTQYF
cdr3_nt: TGCGCCAGCAGACCGGGACTAGCAGTCGATACGCAGTATTTT

v_call: TRBV6-5
d_call: TRBD1
clone_size: NA
j_call: TRBJ2-7
cdr3_aa: CASRPLGQGAYEQYF
cdr3_nt: TGTGCCAGCAGACCTTTAGGGCAGGGGGCCTACGAGCAGTACTTC

v_call: TRBV7-9
d_call: NA
clone_size: NA
j_call: TRBJ1-1
cdr3_aa: CASSSRGAVTEAFF
cdr3_nt: TGTGCCAGCAGCTCCCGGGGGGCGGTAACTGAAGCTTTCTTT

v_call: TRBV15
d_call: NA
clone_size: NA
j_call: TRBJ2-3
cdr3_aa: CATSRDPGDTQYF
cdr3_nt: TGTGCCACCAGCAGAGATCCCGGAGATACGCAGTATTTT

v_call: TRBV6-4
d_call: NA
clone_size: NA
j_call: TRBJ1-2
cdr3_aa: CASRVGSREGGYTF
cdr3_nt: TGTGCCAGCAGAGTGGGTTCCAGGGAGGGTGGCTACACCTTC

v_call: TRBV4-1
d_call: NA
clone_size: NA
j_call: TRBJ2-1
cdr3_aa: CASSQFSNGGYNEQFF
cdr3_nt: TGCGCCAGCAGCCAGTTCTCGAACGGGGGTTACAATGAGCAGTTCTTC

v_call: TRBV6-2/TRBV6-3
d_call: TRBD1
clone_size: once
j_call: TRBJ2-7
cdr3_aa: CASSILTGTGGGEQYF
cdr3_nt: TGTGCCAGCAGTATCCTGACCGGGACAGGAGGCGGCGAGCAGTACTTC

v_call: TRBV29-1
d_call: NA
clone_size: NA
j_call: TRBJ1-4
cdr3_aa: CSVEGSATNEKLFF
cdr3_nt: TGCAGCGTTGAAGGGTCAGCAACTAATGAAAAACTGTTTTTT

v_call: TRBV24-1
d_call: NA
clone_size: few
j_call: TRBJ2-7
cdr3_aa: CATSDFNEQYF
cdr3_nt: TGTGCCACCAGTGATTTCAACGAGCAGTACTTC

v_call: TRBV7-9
d_call: TRBD1
clone_size: NA
j_call: TRBJ1-4
cdr3_aa: CASRPEGQGNEKLFF
cdr3_nt: TGTGCCAGCAGGCCCGAGGGACAGGGGAATGAAAAACTGTTTTTT

v_call: TRBV6-5
d_call: NA
clone_size: few
j_call: TRBJ1-2
cdr3_aa: CASSYYAAGNNGYTF
cdr3_nt: TGTGCCAGCAGTTACTACGCGGCGGGGAACAATGGCTACACCTTC

v_call: TRBV10-3
d_call: NA
clone_size: NA
j_call: TRBJ1-1
cdr3_aa: CAIMRGGGTEAFF
cdr3_nt: TGTGCCATCATGCGAGGGGGTGGCACTGAAGCTTTCTTT

v_call: TRBV19
d_call: TRBD1
clone_size: once
j_call: TRBJ2-1
cdr3_aa: CASTNRQGAGNYEQFF
cdr3_nt: TGTGCCAGTACCAATAGACAGGGGGCGGGTAACTATGAGCAGTTCTTC

v_call: TRBV5-5
d_call: NA
clone_size: NA
j_call: TRBJ1-6
cdr3_aa: CASSLPRESPLHF
cdr3_nt: TGTGCCAGCAGCTTGCCCCGGGAATCACCCCTCCACTTT

v_call: TRBV4-1
d_call: TRBD2
clone_size: once
j_call: TRBJ2-1
cdr3_aa: CASSQEQGAGGHNEQFF
cdr3_nt: TGCGCCAGCAGCCAAGAACAAGGCGCGGGGGGGCACAATGAGCAGTTCTTC

v_call: TRBV5-1
d_call: NA
clone_size: NA
j_call: TRBJ2-7
cdr3_aa: CASSVGTGTSSYEQYF
cdr3_nt: TGCGCCAGCAGTGTTGGGACAGGGACTAGCTCCTACGAGCAGTACTTC

v_call: TRBV13
d_call: NA
clone_size: NA
j_call: TRBJ1-1
cdr3_aa: CASSLRGNTEAFF
cdr3_nt: TGTGCCAGCAGCTTAAGGGGAAACACTGAAGCTTTCTTT

v_call: TRBV7-3
d_call: TRBD1
clone_size: NA
j_call: TRBJ1-2
cdr3_aa: CASSGGTGKGYTF
cdr3_nt: TGTGCCAGCAGCGGTGGGACAGGGAAAGGCTACACCTTC

v_call: TRBV5-1
d_call: TRBD1
clone_size: NA
j_call: TRBJ2-7
cdr3_aa: CASSWRDRGDEQYF
cdr3_nt: TGCGCCAGCAGCTGGAGGGACAGGGGGGATGAGCAGTACTTC

v_call: TRBV27
d_call: NA
clone_size: NA
j_call: TRBJ2-2
cdr3_aa: CASSPITGGELFF
cdr3_nt: TGTGCCAGCAGTCCTATCACCGGTGGGGAGCTGTTTTTT

v_call: TRBV19
d_call: TRBD1
clone_size: NA
j_call: TRBJ1-5
cdr3_aa: CASSIIQGGTGGHSQPQHF
cdr3_nt: TGTGCCAGTAGTATAATTCAGGGGGGGACAGGGGGCCACAGTCAGCCCCAGCATTTT

v_call: TRBV9
d_call: NA
clone_size: NA
j_call: TRBJ1-2
cdr3_aa: CASSVAGKSNGYTF
cdr3_nt: TGTGCCAGCAGCGTAGCAGGGAAATCAAATGGCTACACCTTC

v_call: TRBV23-1
d_call: TRBD2
clone_size: NA
j_call: TRBJ2-3
cdr3_aa: CASSQFWRRGGKTDTQYF
cdr3_nt: TGCGCCAGCAGTCAATTTTGGCGTCGGGGGGGGAAAACAGATACGCAGTATTTT

v_call: TRBV5-5
d_call: TRBD2
clone_size: NA
j_call: TRBJ2-1
cdr3_aa: CASSLRTSGGSYTNNEQFF
cdr3_nt: TGTGCCAGCAGCCTCCGGACTAGCGGGGGGTCCTACACCAACAATGAGCAGTTCTTC

v_call: TRBV5-1
d_call: TRBD1
clone_size: NA
j_call: TRBJ1-5
cdr3_aa: CASSLTGEDQPQHF
cdr3_nt: TGCGCCAGCAGCTTGACAGGGGAGGATCAGCCCCAGCATTTT

v_call: TRBV6-6
d_call: NA
clone_size: NA
j_call: TRBJ1-1
cdr3_aa: CASSYGGQANTEAFF
cdr3_nt: TGTGCCAGCAGTTACGGGGGACAAGCGAACACTGAAGCTTTCTTT

v_call: TRBV5-1
d_call: TRBD1
clone_size: few
j_call: TRBJ2-3
cdr3_aa: CASSLDTGGGTQYF
cdr3_nt: TGCGCCAGCAGCTTGGACACAGGGGGAGGTACGCAGTATTTT

v_call: TRBV6-1
d_call: TRBD1
clone_size: few
j_call: TRBJ1-5
cdr3_aa: CASSDGQGANQPQHF
cdr3_nt: TGTGCCAGCAGCGACGGACAGGGGGCGAATCAGCCCCAGCATTTT

v_call: TRBV5-1
d_call: TRBD1
clone_size: few
j_call: TRBJ2-7
cdr3_aa: CASSLRVGTGAREQYF
cdr3_nt: TGCGCCAGCAGCTTGAGGGTGGGGACAGGGGCGCGGGAGCAGTACTTC

v_call: TRBV11-2
d_call: TRBD2
clone_size: NA
j_call: TRBJ2-5
cdr3_aa: CASSLFRVFGGGEETQYF
cdr3_nt: TGTGCCAGCAGCTTATTTCGGGTGTTCGGCGGGGGGGAAGAGACCCAGTACTTC

v_call: TRBV7-3
d_call: TRBD1
clone_size: NA
j_call: TRBJ1-2
cdr3_aa: CASSLMQGGNYGYTF
cdr3_nt: TGTGCCAGCAGCTTAATGCAGGGGGGCAACTATGGCTACACCTTC